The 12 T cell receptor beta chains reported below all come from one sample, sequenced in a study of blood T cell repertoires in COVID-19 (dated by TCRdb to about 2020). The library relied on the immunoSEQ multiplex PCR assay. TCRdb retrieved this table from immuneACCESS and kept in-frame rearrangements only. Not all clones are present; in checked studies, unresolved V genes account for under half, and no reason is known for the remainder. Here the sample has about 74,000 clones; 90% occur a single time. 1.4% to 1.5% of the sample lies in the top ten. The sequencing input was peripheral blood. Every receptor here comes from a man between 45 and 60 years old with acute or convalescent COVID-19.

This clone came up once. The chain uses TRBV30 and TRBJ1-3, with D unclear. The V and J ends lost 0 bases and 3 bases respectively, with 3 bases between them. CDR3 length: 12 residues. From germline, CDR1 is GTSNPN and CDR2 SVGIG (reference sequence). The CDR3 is CAWSVLGNTIYF. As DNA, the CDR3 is TGTGCCTGGAGTGTACTTGGAAACACCATATATTTT.

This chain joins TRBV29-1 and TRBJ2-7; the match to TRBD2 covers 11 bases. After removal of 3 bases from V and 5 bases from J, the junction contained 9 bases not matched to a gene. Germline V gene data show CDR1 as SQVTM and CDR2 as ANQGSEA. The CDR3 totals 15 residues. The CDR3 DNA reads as TGCAGCGTTGACGGTTTAGCGGGAGGGCCAAACGAGCAGTACTTC. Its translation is CSVDGLAGGPNEQYF.

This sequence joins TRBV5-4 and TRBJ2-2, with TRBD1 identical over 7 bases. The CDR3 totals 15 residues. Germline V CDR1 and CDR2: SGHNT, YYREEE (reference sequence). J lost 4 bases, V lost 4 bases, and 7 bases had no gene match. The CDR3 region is CASSPRGGSTGELFF. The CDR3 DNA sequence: TGTGCCAGCAGCCCGCGAGGGGGCAGCACCGGGGAGCTGTTTTTT.

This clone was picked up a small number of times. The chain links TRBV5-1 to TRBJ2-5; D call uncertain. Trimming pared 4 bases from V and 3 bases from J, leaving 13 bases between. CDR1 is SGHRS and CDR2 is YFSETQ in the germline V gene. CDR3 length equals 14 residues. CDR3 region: CASSPQKDKETQYF. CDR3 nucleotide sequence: TGCGCCAGCAGCCCACAAAAAGATAAAGAGACCCAGTACTTC.

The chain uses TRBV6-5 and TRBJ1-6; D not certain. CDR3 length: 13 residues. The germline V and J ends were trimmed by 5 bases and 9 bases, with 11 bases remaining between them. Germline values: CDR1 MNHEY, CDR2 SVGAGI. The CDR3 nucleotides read TGTGCCAGCAGTCTCGGCAGCGTTTCACCCCTCCACTTT. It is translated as CASSLGSVSPLHF.

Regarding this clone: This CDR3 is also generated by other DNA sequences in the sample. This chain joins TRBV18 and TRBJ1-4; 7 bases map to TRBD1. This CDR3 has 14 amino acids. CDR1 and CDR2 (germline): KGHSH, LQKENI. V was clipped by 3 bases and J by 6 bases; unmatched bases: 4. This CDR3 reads CASSPRQGDEKLFF. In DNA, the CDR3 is TGTGCCAGCTCACCGCGACAGGGTGATGAAAAACTGTTTTTT.

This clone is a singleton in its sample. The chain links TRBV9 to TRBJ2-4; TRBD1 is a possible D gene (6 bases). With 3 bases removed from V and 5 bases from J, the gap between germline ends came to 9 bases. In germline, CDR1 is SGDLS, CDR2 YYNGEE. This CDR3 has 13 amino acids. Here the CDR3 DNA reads TGTGCCAGCAGCGCGGACAGACAAAACATTCAGTACTTC. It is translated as CASSADRQNIQYF.

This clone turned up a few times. The CDR3 loop reads CASSSIAEKLFF. The CDR3 nucleotides read TGTGCCAGCAGCTCAATTGCGGAAAAACTGTTTTTT. The V gene is TRBV12-3 or TRBV12-4, the J gene TRBJ1-4; D gene ambiguous. Trimming left V 6 bases short and J 8 bases short, with 10 bases between. The CDR3 spans 12 residues.

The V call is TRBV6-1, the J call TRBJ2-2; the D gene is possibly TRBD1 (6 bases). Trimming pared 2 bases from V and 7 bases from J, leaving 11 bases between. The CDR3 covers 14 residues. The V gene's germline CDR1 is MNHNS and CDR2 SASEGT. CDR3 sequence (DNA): TGTGCCAGCAGTGAACCACAGGGTGGCGGGGAGCTGTTTTTT. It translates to CASSEPQGGGELFF.

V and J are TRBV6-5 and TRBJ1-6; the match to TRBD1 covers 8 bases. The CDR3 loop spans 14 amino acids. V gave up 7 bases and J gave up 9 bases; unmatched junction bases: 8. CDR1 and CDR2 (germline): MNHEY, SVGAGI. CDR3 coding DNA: TGTGCCAGCACCCGACAGGGGATCGGTTCACCCCTCCACTTT. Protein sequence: CASTRQGIGSPLHF.

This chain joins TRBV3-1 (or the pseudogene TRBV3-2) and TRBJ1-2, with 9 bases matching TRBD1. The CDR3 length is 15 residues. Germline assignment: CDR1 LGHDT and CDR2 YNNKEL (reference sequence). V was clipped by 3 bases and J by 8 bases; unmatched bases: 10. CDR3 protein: CASSQRTGALLGYTF. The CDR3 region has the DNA TGTGCCAGCAGCCAGAGGACAGGGGCCCTTCTGGGCTACACCTTC.

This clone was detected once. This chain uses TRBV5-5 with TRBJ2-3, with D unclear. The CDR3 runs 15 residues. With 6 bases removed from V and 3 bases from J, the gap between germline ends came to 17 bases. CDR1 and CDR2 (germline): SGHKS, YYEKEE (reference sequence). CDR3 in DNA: TGTGCCAGCACCACTGGCTGGGCTGCAACAGATACGCAGTATTTT. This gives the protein CASTTGWAATDTQYF.